This T cell receptor beta chain was recorded in a study of T cells in Graves' hyperthyroidism and ophthalmopathy. General study points: Stable hyperthyroidism was told apart from ophthalmopathy by a model built on 13 V-J features. Blood shared most expanded thyroid clonotypes above 0.001.

The CDR3 regions of TCR beta were amplified from RNA transcripts. An initial round of RT-PCR targeting the TCR CDR3 relied on the HTBI primer set. TCRdb recomputed calls from the multiplex PCR reads with MiXCR, one row per CDR3 protein. The table records a few hundred thousand distinct CDR3 sequences, roughly 25% of them present only once. As for this clonotype: Its antigen remains unknown.

This CDR3 has 17 amino acids. The V segment lost 5 bases and the J segment 0 bases; nucleotides outside the gene matches: 10. Germline V gives CDR1 MDHEN, CDR2 SYDVKM. The receptor comes from a man between 45 and 60 years old with Graves' hyperthyroidism. The specimen sequenced was blood. The chain employs TRBV28 and TRBJ2-4; the match to TRBD2 covers 7 bases. CDR3 nucleotide sequence: TGTGCCAGCAGTCGAACCGGGCTAGCGGAAGCCAAAAACATTCAGTACTTC. This sequence encodes CASSRTGLAEAKNIQYF.